This TCR beta chain was observed in a study of blood T cell repertoires in COVID-19. Turning to the study itself: Italy, Spain and the United States were the sources of the convalescent and acute COVID-19 samples.

Cohort assignment relied on participant-reported clinical history. Under the authors' procedure: Amplification of reference gene primers provided the estimated nucleated cell counts. The table came from immunoSEQ multiplex PCR; TCRdb's copy has only in-frame clones and leaves some out. V and J calls plus clone size are reproduced from that table; the DNA served to infer D and trimming. This repertoire shows some 240,000 clones, 84% found once; its top ten account for roughly 4%. Germline V gene sequence: CDR1 SGHRS, CDR2 YFSETQ. The CDR3 is 16 amino acids. Details on this clone: A junction boundary mismatches the germline segment, possibly from a read error.

Sample: PBMCs or T cells enriched from blood (not recorded which). V usage is TRBV5-1 and J usage is TRBJ2-5; TRBD2 aligns across 8 bases. The receptor's source is a young man with acute COVID-19. The CDR3 region is CASSLTSAQTQETQYF. CDR3 coding DNA: TGTGCCAGCAGCCTGACTAGCGCACAAACACAAGAGACCCAGTACTTC.